The 12 T cell receptor beta chains below all came from one sample that was sequenced in a study of blood T cell repertoires in COVID-19. The protocol was immunoSEQ multiplex PCR, while the TCRdb copy is restricted to in-frame clones and leaves out a portion. Altogether fewer than 600,000 clones are present, approximately 89% being singletons, with the ten largest covering 0.75% to 0.9%. What was sequenced was peripheral blood. These receptors were taken from a man aged 18 to 29 with COVID-19, enrolled during active disease.

The CDR3, as DNA: TGTGCCAGCTCACGAGGACAGGGGGGGACCTATGGCTACACCTTC. Translating gives CASSRGQGGTYGYTF. The chain couples TRBV18 to TRBJ1-2, with 10 positions matching TRBD1. Germline assignment: CDR1 KGHSH and CDR2 LQKENI. CDR3 length: 15 amino acids. Trimming took 4 bases from V and 4 from J; bases not matched to a gene: 6.

The chain joins TRBV2 to TRBJ2-3; 8 nucleotides match TRBD2. CDR1 and CDR2 from the germline V gene are SNHLY and FYNNEI. The CDR3 is 15 residues long. V gave up 3 bases and J gave up 1 base; unmatched junction bases: 3. This CDR3 reads CASSDGRGGTDTQYF. CDR3 in DNA: TGTGCCAGCAGTGATGGGCGGGGGGGCACAGATACGCAGTATTTT.

The count of this clone is one. This chain connects TRBV7-3 to TRBJ1-1, with unresolved D. The CDR3 has 12 amino acids. CDR1 is SGHTA and CDR2 is FQGTGA in the germline V gene. The CDR3 DNA is TGTGAATCGACTAACGCCGACACTGAAGCTTTCTTT. This codes for CESTNADTEAFF.

The chain is built from TRBV19 and TRBJ2-2, with D possibly TRBD2 on 5 matching bases. The CDR3 totals 14 residues. V lost 6 bases and J lost 0, with 8 bases in between. The germline CDR1 and CDR2 sequences are LNHDA and SQIVND (reference sequence). CDR3 residues: CASRPGTNTGELFF. CDR3 DNA sequence: TGTGCCAGTAGGCCGGGAACGAACACCGGGGAGCTGTTTTTT.

In DNA, the CDR3 is TGTGCCAGCGCTAGCGGGACGAACACCGGGGAGCTGTTTTTT. Translated: CASASGTNTGELFF. The gene calls are TRBV6-5 and TRBJ2-2; the match to TRBD2 covers 9 bases. This CDR3 is built from 14 residues. The V and J ends lost 8 bases and 0 bases, in that order; junction bases with no gene match: 1. The germline V gene encodes CDR1 MNHEY and CDR2 SVGAGI.

The chain has TRBV3-1 (or the pseudogene TRBV3-2) and TRBJ2-5, with D perhaps matching TRBD1 (6 bases). The V and J ends lost 4 bases and 1 base respectively, with 13 bases between them. The CDR3 is 15 residues long. Germline V gives CDR1 LGHDT, CDR2 YNNKEL (reference sequence). The CDR3 nucleotides are TGTGCCAGCAGCCTTCCCGGGACATCCCAAGAGACCCAGTACTTC. As protein: CASSLPGTSQETQYF.

The gene calls are TRBV4-2 and TRBJ1-5; D gene ambiguous. The CDR3 has 13 amino acids. With 0 bases removed from V and 6 bases from J, the gap between germline ends came to 6 bases. Per germline, CDR1 LGHNA and CDR2 YNFKEQ. The CDR3, as DNA: TGTGCCAGCAGCCAAGATCTCTTTCAGCCCCAGCATTTT. Encoded protein: CASSQDLFQPQHF.

V is TRBV25-1 and J is TRBJ2-1; 7 bases agree with TRBD1. The CDR3 runs to 17 residues. In germline, CDR1 is MGHDK, CDR2 SYGVNS. The V and J ends lost 4 bases and 3 bases, in that order; junction bases with no gene match: 12. The chain's CDR3 is CASSAPGTASIYNEQFF. The CDR3 DNA sequence: TGTGCCAGCAGTGCCCCCGGGACAGCATCGATCTACAATGAGCAGTTCTTC. The variable domain in full, completed from reference TRBV25-1 and TRBJ2-1, reads EADIYQTPRYLVIGTGKKITLECSQTMGHDKMYWYQQDPGMELHLIHYSYGVNSTEKGDLSSESTVSRIRTEHFPLTLESARPSHTSQYLCASSAPGTASIYNEQFFGPGTRLTVL.

The chain has TRBV11-2 and TRBJ2-5, with TRBD1 as a possible D gene (6 bases). Germline CDR1 reads SGHAT; CDR2 reads FQNNGV. Trimming left V 6 bases short and J 2 bases short, with 10 bases between. There are 13 residues in the CDR3. The DNA of the CDR3 is TGTGCCAGCAGGAGGACAGTACAAGAGACCCAGTACTTC. Its translation: CASRRTVQETQYF.

The chain recombines TRBV6-1 with TRBJ2-7; tentative D call: TRBD1 (6 bases). Trimming took off 0 bases at V and 5 bases at J, with 11 bases between the two ends. The CDR3 consists of 14 residues. The germline CDR1 and CDR2 sequences are MNHNS and SASEGT. The CDR3 region has the DNA TGTGCCAGCAGTGAAGCCGGGACAAGGGACGAGCAGTACTTC. Translation: CASSEAGTRDEQYF.

The chain recombines TRBV5-1 with TRBJ2-2, with D possibly matching TRBD2 (5 bases). V dropped 2 bases and J dropped 7 bases, with 15 bases sitting between them. The CDR3 extends over 15 amino acids. Germline-derived CDR1 and CDR2 are SGHRS and YFSETQ. The CDR3, as DNA: TGCGCCAGCAGCTTTTTGTGGGAGTCGCGCGGGGAGCTGTTTTTT. The encoded protein is CASSFLWESRGELFF.

The V and J genes are TRBV3-1 (or the pseudogene TRBV3-2) and TRBJ2-5; possibly TRBD2 for D (5 bases). Germline CDR1 reads LGHDT; CDR2 reads YNNKEL (reference sequence). Trimming pared 2 bases from V and 8 bases from J, leaving 12 bases between. This CDR3 has 13 amino acids. The CDR3 protein is CASSQRGPGTQYF. In DNA, the CDR3 is TGTGCCAGCAGCCAACGCGGGCCGGGTACCCAGTACTTC.